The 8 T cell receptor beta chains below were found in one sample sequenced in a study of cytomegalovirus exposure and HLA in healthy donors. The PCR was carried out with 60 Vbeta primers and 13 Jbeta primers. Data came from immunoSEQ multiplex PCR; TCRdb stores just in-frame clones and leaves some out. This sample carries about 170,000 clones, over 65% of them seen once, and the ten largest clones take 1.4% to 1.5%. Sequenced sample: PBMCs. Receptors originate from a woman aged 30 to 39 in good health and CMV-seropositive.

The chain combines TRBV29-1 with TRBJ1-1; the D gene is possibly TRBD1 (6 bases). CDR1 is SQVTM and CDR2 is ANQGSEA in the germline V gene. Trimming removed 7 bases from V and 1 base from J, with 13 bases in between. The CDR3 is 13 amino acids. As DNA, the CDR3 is TGCAGCGCCGGCCAACAGGGGAACACTGAAGCTTTCTTT. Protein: CSAGQQGNTEAFF.

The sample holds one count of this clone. CDR3 in amino acids: CASSPLGSSAHEQYF. The CDR3, as DNA: TGTGCCAGCAGCCCCCTCGGGAGCAGCGCCCACGAGCAGTACTTC. This chain uses TRBV7-2 with TRBJ2-7; perhaps TRBD2 as D (6 bases). This CDR3 has 15 amino acids. With 5 bases removed from V and 5 bases from J, the gap between germline ends came to 19 bases. CDR1 SGHTA and CDR2 FQGNSA come from the germline V gene.

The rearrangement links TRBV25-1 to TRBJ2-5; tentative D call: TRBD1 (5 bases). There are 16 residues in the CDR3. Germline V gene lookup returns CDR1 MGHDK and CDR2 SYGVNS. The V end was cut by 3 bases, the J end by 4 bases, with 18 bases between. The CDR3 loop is CASSDTRVGTPETQYF. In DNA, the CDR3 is TGTGCCAGCAGTGACACCAGGGTTGGAACGCCAGAGACCCAGTACTTC. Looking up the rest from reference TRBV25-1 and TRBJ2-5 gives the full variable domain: EADIYQTPRYLVIGTGKKITLECSQTMGHDKMYWYQQDPGMELHLIHYSYGVNSTEKGDLSSESTVSRIRTEHFPLTLESARPSHTSQYLCASSDTRVGTPETQYFGPGTRLLVL.

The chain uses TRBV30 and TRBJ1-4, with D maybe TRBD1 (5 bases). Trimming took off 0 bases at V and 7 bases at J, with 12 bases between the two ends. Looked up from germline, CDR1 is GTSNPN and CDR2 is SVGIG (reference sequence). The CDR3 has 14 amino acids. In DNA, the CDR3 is TGTGCCTGGAGTGTCCAAGGGGCGGTTGAAAAACTGTTTTTT. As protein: CAWSVQGAVEKLFF. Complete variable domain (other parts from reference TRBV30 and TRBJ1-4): SQTIHQWPATLVQPVGSPLSLECTVEGTSNPNLYWYRQAAGRGLQLLFYSVGIGQISSEVPQNLSASRPQDRQFILSSKKLLLSDSGFYLCAWSVQGAVEKLFFGSGTQLSVL.

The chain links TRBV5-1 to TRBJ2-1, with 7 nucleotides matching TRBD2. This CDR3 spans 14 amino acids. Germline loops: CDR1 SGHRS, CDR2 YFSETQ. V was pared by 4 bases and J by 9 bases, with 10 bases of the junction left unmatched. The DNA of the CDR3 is TGCGCCAGCAGCCTGCGGGAGTACAAAAGTGAGCAGTTCTTC. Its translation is CASSLREYKSEQFF.

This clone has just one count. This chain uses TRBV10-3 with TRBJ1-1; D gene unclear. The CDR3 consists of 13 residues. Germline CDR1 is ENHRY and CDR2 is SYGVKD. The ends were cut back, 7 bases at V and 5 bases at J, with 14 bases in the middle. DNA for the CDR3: TGTGCCATCATGGATCGACTAGGTACTGAAGCTTTCTTT. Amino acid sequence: CAIMDRLGTEAFF.

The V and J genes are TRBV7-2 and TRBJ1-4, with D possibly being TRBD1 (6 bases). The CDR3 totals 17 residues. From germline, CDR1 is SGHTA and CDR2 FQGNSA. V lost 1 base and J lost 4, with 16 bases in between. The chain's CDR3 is CASSLGVTTGYNEKLFF. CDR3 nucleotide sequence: TGTGCCAGCAGCTTAGGAGTAACGACAGGCTATAATGAAAAACTGTTTTTT.

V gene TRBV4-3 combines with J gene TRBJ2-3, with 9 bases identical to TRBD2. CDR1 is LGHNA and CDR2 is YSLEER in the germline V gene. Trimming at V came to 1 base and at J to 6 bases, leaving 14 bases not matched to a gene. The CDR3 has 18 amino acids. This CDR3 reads CASSQVISREGWGDTQYF. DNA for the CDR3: TGCGCCAGCAGCCAAGTGATCTCGCGGGAGGGCTGGGGGGATACGCAGTATTTT.